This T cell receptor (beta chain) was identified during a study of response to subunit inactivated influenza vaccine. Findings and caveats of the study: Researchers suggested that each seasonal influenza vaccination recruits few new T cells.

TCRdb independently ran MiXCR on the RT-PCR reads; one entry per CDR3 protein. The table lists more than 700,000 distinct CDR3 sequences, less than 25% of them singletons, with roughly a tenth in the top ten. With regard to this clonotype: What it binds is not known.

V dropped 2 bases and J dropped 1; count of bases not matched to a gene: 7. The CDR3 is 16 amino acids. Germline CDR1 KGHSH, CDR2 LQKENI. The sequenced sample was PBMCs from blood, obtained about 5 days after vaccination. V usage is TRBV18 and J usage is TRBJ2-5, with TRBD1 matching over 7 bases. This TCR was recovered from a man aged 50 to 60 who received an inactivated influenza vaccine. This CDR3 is CASSPSLTGSQETQYF. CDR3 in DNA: TGTGCCAGCTCACCATCCTTGACAGGGTCCCAAGAGACCCAGTACTTC.